Shown below are 3 T cell receptor beta chains from a single sample sequenced in a study of blood T cell repertoires in COVID-19. The method was immunoSEQ multiplex PCR; TCRdb's version includes in-frame clones alone and lacks a portion of them. The data contain 280,000 or so clones, approximately 85% of them singletons. The sequencing sample was made of PBMCs or T cells enriched from blood (not recorded which). These TCRs come from a man aged 25 to 40 who had recovered from COVID-19.

The chain couples TRBV6-5 to TRBJ1-1, with a possible D match to TRBD1 (5 bases). V was trimmed by 0 bases and J by 2 bases, leaving 13 bases between them. The CDR3 has 16 residues. Per germline, CDR1 MNHEY and CDR2 SVGAGI. For the CDR3, the DNA is TGTGCCAGCAGTTACTCCGTCGGGGGATTAAACACTGAAGCTTTCTTT. Protein product: CASSYSVGGLNTEAFF.

The gene calls are TRBV19 and TRBJ1-1; 7 nucleotides align to TRBD1. The J segment lost 11 bases and the V segment lost 3 bases, leaving 6 bases of the junction unmatched. This CDR3 region has 12 residues. Germline-derived CDR1 and CDR2 are LNHDA and SQIVND (reference sequence). The CDR3 nucleotides are TGTGCCAGTAGTATCGCCGGGACAGATGCTTTCTTT. Residues: CASSIAGTDAFF.

The V and J genes are TRBV12-3 or TRBV12-4 and TRBJ1-1; 7 bases line up with TRBD1. The trim removed 7 bases at V and 4 bases at J, leaving 6 bases unmatched. The CDR3 runs to 13 residues. CDR3 sequence (DNA): TGTGCCAGCACCCTGAACAGGGGCACTGAAGCTTTCTTT. As protein: CASTLNRGTEAFF.